This T cell receptor (beta chain) is drawn from a study of CD8+ T cells in alopecia areata. Turning to the study itself: The study gave tofacitinib for 6 to 18 months, then 6 months off drug. Overall study findings and caveats: TCR sharing across patients was less clear than in mice, possibly HLA-related.

Documented treatment: oral pan-JAK inhibitor, 5-10 mg twice daily. Those with alopecia areata gave lesional scalp punch biopsies and peripheral blood. The CDR3 sequence is 13 residues long. The V end lost 3 bases, the J end lost 5 bases, and 12 bases lay between the germline ends. Per germline, CDR1 GTSNPN and CDR2 SVGIG (reference sequence). As for this clone: The antigen is unknown.

The sequencing template was cDNA reverse transcribed from extracted RNA. Using immunoSEQ multiplex PCR, the repertoire was profiled, and TCRdb retains in-frame clones only, with some absent. Of 90,000 to 100,000 clones listed, 60% to 65% are singletons. The V and J genes are TRBV30 and TRBJ2-3; D unresolved. The source is a human donor with alopecia areata. This specimen was CD8+ T cells sorted from blood, taken at week 4, from a patient treated with tofacitinib. The chain's CDR3 is CAWRSGLGDTQYF. CDR3 nucleotides: TGTGCCTGGAGATCTGGGTTAGGAGATACGCAGTATTTT.